This TCR beta chain came from a study of blood T cell repertoires in COVID-19. TCRdb's table, derived via immunoSEQ multiplex PCR, lists solely in-frame clones and lacks some. Seen here are 100,000 to 150,000 clones, over 80% observed once, and the top ten hold 12%. The germline gives CDR1 SGHVS, CDR2 FNYEAQ. V dropped 1 base and J dropped 7 bases, with 23 bases sitting between them. This CDR3 is built from 18 residues. The V and J genes are TRBV7-6 and TRBJ2-1; TRBD2 might be the D (7 bases). The material sequenced was peripheral blood. This receptor was taken from a man in his sixties with acute or convalescent COVID-19. The CDR3 DNA is TGTGCCAGCAGCTTAGACGGGGAGGGGGGCTCCTGGTTGAATGAGCAGTTCTTC. Its protein is CASSLDGEGGSWLNEQFF.